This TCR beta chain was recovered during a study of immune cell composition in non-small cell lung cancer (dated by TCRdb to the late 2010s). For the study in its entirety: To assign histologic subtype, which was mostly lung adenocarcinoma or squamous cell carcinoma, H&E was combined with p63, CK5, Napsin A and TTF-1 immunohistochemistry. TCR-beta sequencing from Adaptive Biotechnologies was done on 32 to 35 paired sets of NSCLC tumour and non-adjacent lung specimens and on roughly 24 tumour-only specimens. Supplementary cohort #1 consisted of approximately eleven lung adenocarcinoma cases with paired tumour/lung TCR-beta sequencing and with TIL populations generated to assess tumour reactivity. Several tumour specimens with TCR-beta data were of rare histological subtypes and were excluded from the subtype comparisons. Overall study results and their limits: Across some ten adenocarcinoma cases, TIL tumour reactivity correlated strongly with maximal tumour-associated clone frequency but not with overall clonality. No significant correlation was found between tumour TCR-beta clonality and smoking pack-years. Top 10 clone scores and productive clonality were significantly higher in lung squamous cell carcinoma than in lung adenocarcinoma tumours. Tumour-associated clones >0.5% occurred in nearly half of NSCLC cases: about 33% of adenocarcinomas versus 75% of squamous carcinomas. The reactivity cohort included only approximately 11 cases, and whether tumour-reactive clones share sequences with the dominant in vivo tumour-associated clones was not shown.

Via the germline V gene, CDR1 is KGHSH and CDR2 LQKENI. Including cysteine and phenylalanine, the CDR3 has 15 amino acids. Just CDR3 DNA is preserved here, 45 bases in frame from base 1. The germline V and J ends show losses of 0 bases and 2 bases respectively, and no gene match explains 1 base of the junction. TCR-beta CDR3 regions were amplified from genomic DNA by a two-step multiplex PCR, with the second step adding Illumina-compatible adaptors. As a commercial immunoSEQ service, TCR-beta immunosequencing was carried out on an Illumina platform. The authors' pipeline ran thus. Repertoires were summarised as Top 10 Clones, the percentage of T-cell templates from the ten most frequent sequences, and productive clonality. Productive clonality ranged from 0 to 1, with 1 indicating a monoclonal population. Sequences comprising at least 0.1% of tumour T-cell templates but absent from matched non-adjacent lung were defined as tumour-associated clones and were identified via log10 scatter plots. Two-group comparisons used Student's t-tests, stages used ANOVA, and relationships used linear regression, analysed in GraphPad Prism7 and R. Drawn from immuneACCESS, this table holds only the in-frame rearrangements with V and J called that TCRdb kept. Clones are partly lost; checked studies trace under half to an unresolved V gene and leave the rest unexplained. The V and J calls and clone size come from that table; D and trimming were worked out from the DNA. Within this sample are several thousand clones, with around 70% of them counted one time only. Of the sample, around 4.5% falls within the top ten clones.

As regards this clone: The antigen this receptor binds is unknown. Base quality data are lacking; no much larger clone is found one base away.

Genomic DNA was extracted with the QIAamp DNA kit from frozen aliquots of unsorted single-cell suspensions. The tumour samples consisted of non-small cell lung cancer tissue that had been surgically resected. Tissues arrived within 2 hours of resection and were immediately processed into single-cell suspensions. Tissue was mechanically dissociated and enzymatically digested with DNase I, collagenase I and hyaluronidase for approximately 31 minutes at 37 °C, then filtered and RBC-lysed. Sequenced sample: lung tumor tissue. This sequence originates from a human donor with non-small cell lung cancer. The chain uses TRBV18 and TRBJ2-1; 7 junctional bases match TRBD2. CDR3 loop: CASSPPGGAYNEQFF. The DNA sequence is TGTGCCAGCTCACCACCGGGGGGGGCCTACAATGAGCAGTTCTTC. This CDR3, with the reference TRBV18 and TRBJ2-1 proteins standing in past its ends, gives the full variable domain NAGVMQNPRHLVRRRGQEARLRCSPMKGHSHVYWYRQLPEEGLKFMVYLQKENIIDESGMPKERFSAEFPKEGPSILRIQQVVRGDSAAYFCASSPPGGAYNEQFFGPGTRLTVL.